This is a list of T cell receptor beta chains from one sample in a study of shared clonotypes between healthy human individuals. Using immunoSEQ multiplex PCR, the repertoire was profiled, and TCRdb retains in-frame clones only, with some absent. The profile shows about 2.5 million clones, 85% to 95% of them singletons. Sequencing input: naive CD4+ T cells from PBMCs. These receptors were obtained from a man aged 18 to 30 in good health. Some clones in this sample may be carry-over from other donors' samples. CDR3s include the opening cysteine and the closing phenylalanine or tryptophan. Fields, in order: J gene, V gene, D gene, CDR3 DNA, CDR3 protein. A D gene is named only where the DNA matches it firmly.

TRBJ2-2 | TRBV2 | - | TGTGCCAGCAGTCCCCTTCTCACCGGGGAGCTGTTTTTT | CASSPLLTGELFF
TRBJ2-1 | TRBV5-4 | - | TGTGCCAGCAGCCCCGGTGGCCGGAGCTCCTACAATGAGCAGTTCTTC | CASSPGGRSSYNEQFF
TRBJ2-1 | TRBV4-2 | TRBD1 | TGTGCCAGCAGCCAAGGGGACAGCCAGAATGAGCAGTTCTTC | CASSQGDSQNEQFF
TRBJ2-2 | TRBV6-5 | TRBD2 | TGTGCCAGCAAGTGGAGCGGGAGTGTGGGCGGGGAGCTGTTTTTT | CASKWSGSVGGELFF
TRBJ2-7 | TRBV7-8 | TRBD2 | TGTGCCAGCAGCTTCCGATCTAGCGGCCTCTACGAGCAGTACTTC | CASSFRSSGLYEQYF
TRBJ2-2 | TRBV5-1 | - | TGCGCCAGCAGGGCCTCCAGTATGGTCACCGGGGAGCTGTTTTTT | CASRASSMVTGELFF
TRBJ2-5 | TRBV15 | - | TGTGCCACCAGCAGAGCGGGATCTCCTCGGGCCCAGTACTTC | CATSRAGSPRAQYF
TRBJ2-5 | TRBV29-1 | - | TGCAGCGTACCGAAGAATCCGTCTCAAGAGACCCAGTACTTC | CSVPKNPSQETQYF
TRBJ2-5 | TRBV11-1 | TRBD1 | TGTGCCAGCAGCCTCGACAGGGTAAAGACCCAGTACTTC | CASSLDRVKTQYF
TRBJ2-7 | TRBV27 | TRBD2 | TGTGCCAGCAGTTCGAGGACTAGCGGGAGTGGCGAGCAGTACTTC | CASSSRTSGSGEQYF
TRBJ2-7 | TRBV6-1 | - | TGTGCCAGCAGTGAAGCAGCAGGACCTTACGAGCAGTACTTC | CASSEAAGPYEQYF
TRBJ1-3 | TRBV28 | - | TGTGCCAGCAGTTTCGGCGGGAGCTCTGGAAACACCATATATTTT | CASSFGGSSGNTIYF